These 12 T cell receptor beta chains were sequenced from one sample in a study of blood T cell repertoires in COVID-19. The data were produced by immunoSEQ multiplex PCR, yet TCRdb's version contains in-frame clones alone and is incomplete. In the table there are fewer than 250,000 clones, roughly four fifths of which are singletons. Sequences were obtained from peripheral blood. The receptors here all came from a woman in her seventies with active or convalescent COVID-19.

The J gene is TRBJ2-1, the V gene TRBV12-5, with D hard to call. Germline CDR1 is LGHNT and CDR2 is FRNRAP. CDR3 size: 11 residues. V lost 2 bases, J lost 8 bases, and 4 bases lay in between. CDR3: CASGLIDEQFF. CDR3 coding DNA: TGTGCTAGTGGTTTGATAGATGAGCAGTTCTTC.

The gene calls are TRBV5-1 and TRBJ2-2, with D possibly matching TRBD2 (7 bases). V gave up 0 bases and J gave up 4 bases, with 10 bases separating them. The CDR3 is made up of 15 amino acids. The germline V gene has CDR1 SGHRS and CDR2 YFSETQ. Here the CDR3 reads CASSLAGGRTGELFF. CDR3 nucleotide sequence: TGCGCCAGCAGCTTGGCCGGGGGGCGCACCGGGGAGCTGTTTTTT. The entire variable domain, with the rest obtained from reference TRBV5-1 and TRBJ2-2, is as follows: KAGVTQTPRYLIKTRGQQVTLSCSPISGHRSVSWYQQTPGQGLQFLFEYFSETQRNKGNFPGRFSGRQFSNSRSEMNVSTLELGDSALYLCASSLAGGRTGELFFGEGSRLTVL.

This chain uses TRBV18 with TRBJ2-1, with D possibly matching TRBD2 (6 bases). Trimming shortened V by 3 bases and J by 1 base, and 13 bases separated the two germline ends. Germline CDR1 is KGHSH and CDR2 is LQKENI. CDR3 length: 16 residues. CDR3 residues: CASSPEAGGSYNEQFF. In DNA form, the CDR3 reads TGTGCCAGCTCACCCGAAGCGGGCGGTTCCTACAATGAGCAGTTCTTC.

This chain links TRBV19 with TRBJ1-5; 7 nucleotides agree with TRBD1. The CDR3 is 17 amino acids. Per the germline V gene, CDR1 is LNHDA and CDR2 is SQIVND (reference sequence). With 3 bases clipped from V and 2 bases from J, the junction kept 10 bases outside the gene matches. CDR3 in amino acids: CASSILQGDRGNQPQHF. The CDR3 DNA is TGTGCCAGTAGTATTCTACAGGGCGACAGGGGCAATCAGCCCCAGCATTTT.

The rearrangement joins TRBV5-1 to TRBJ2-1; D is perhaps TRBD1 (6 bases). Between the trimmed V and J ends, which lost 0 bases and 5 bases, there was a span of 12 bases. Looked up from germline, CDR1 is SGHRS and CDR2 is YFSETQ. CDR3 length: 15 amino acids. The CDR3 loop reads CASSLVDRTNNEQFF. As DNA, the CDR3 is TGCGCCAGCAGCTTGGTGGACAGAACAAACAATGAGCAGTTCTTC.

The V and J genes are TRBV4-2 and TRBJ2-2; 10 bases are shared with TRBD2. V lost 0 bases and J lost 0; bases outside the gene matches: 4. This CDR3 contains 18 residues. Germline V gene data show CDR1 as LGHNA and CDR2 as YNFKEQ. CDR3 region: CASSQETSGTANTGELFF. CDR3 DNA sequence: TGTGCCAGCAGCCAAGAAACTAGCGGGACTGCGAACACCGGGGAGCTGTTTTTT.

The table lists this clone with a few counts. Here the CDR3 DNA reads TGTGCCAGCAGCTTCACACGGAACACTGAAGCTTTCTTT. This sequence encodes CASSFTRNTEAFF. This rearrangement joins TRBV7-3 to TRBJ1-1; D not certain. CDR1 and CDR2 (germline): SGHTA, FQGTGA. This CDR3 is 13 amino acids long. V gave up 3 bases and J gave up 1 base, with 6 bases separating them. The full variable domain, rest sourced from reference TRBV7-3 and TRBJ1-1, is GAGVSQTPSNKVTEKGKYVELRCDPISGHTALYWYRQSLGQGPEFLIYFQGTGAADDSGLPNDRFFAVRPEGSVSTLKIQRTERGDSAVYLCASSFTRNTEAFFGQGTRLTVV.

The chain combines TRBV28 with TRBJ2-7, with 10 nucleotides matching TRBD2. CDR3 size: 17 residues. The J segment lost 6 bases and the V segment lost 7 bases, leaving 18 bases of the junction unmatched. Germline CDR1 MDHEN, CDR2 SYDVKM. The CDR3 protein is CASTQRGLAGEPLEQYF. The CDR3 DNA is TGTGCCAGCACCCAAAGGGGGCTAGCGGGAGAACCTCTCGAGCAGTACTTC.

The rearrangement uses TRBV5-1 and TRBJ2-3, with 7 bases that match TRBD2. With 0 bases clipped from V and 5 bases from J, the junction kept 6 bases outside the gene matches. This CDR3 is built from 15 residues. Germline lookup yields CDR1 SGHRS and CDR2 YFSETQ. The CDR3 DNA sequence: TGCGCCAGCAGCTTGGCACGGGACTACCGAGATACGCAGTATTTT. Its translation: CASSLARDYRDTQYF.

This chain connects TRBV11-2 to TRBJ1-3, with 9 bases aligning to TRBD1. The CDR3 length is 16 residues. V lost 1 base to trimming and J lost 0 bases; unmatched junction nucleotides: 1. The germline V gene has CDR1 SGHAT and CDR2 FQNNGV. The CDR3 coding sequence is TGTGCCAGCAGCTTAGGGGGACAGGGCTCTGGAAACACCATATATTTT. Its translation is CASSLGGQGSGNTIYF.

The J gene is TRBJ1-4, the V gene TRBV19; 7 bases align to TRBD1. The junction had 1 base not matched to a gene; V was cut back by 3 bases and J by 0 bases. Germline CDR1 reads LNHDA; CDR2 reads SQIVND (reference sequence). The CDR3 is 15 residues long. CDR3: CASSMGQSTNEKLFF. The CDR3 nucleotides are TGTGCCAGTAGTATGGGACAGTCAACTAATGAAAAACTGTTTTTT.

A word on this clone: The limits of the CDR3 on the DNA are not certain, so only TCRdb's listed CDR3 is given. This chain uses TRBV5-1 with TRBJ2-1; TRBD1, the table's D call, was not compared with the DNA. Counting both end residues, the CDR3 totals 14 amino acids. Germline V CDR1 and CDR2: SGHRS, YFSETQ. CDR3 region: CASSWGTGNFKPFF.